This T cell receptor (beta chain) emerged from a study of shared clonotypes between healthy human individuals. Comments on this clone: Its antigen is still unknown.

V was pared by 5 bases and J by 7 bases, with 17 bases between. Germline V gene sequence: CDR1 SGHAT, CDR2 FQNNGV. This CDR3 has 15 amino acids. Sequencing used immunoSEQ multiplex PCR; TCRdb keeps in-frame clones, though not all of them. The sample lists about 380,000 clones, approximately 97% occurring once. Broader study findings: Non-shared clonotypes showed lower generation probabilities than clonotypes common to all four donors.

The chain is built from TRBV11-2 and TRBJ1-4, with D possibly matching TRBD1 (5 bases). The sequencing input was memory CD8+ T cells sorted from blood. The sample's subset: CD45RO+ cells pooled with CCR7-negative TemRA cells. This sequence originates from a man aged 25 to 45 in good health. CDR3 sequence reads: CASSPTRGTFEKLFF. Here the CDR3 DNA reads TGTGCCAGCAGCCCCACCCGGGGGACCTTTGAAAAACTGTTTTTT. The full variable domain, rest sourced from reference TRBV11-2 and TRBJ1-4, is EAGVAQSPRYKIIEKRQSVAFWCNPISGHATLYWYQQILGQGPKLLIQFQNNGVVDDSQLPKDRFSAERLKGVDSTLKIQPAKLEDSAVYLCASSPTRGTFEKLFFGSGTQLSVL.